Each of the 15 T cell receptor beta chains below was sequenced from the same sample in a study of cytomegalovirus exposure and HLA in healthy donors. PCR used 60 Vbeta primers and 13 Jbeta primers. Libraries were prepared by immunoSEQ multiplex PCR; TCRdb keeps only in-frame clonotypes and omits some of them. The sample has about 69,000 clones; around 68% are singletons. Sequenced input: PBMCs. The receptors derive from a woman aged 30 to 39 in good health and CMV-seronegative.

The chain combines TRBV6-5 with TRBJ1-5; TRBD1 is a possible D gene (6 bases). From germline, CDR1 is MNHEY and CDR2 SVGAGI. Trimming cost V 6 bases and J 5 bases, with 14 bases left between them. The CDR3 contains 14 residues. CDR3 residues: CASRARQAHQPQHF. In DNA form, the CDR3 reads TGTGCCAGCAGAGCTCGACAGGCACATCAGCCCCAGCATTTT.

This chain connects TRBV7-7 to TRBJ2-5; 14 bases align to TRBD2. Trimming at V came to 5 bases and at J to 7 bases, leaving 12 bases not matched to a gene. The CDR3 is 17 residues long. In germline, CDR1 is SSHAT, CDR2 FNYEAQ (reference sequence). The CDR3: CASSPGLAGGPQTTQYF. The CDR3, as DNA: TGTGCCAGCAGCCCAGGACTAGCGGGGGGCCCACAAACGACCCAGTACTTC.

This clone has a count of ten or more. The V and J genes are TRBV28 and TRBJ1-2, with 11 bases lining up with TRBD1. Germline CDR1 is MDHEN and CDR2 is SYDVKM. The CDR3 is made up of 15 amino acids. Unmatched junction bases numbered 5, after V lost 3 bases and J lost 5 bases. Here the CDR3 DNA reads TGTGCCAGCAGTTTTTGGACAGGGGGCGCTTATGGCTACACCTTC. It is translated as CASSFWTGGAYGYTF.

This chain connects TRBV4-1 to TRBJ1-5, with 11 bases aligning to TRBD1. The J segment lost 3 bases and the V segment lost 2 bases, leaving 6 bases of the junction unmatched. The V gene's germline CDR1 is MGHRA and CDR2 YSYEKL. The CDR3 has 17 amino acids. In DNA, the CDR3 is TGCGCCAGCAGCCAAATAGGGACAGGGGGTGACAATCAGCCCCAGCATTTT. Translation: CASSQIGTGGDNQPQHF.

J is TRBJ1-1 and V is TRBV19; TRBD1 might be the D (5 bases). The CDR3 spans 14 residues. Germline CDR1 is LNHDA and CDR2 is SQIVND (reference sequence). Trimming removed 7 bases at V and 0 bases at J, with 12 bases between. The CDR3 is CASTHRTMNTEAFF. The CDR3 bases are TGTGCCAGTACTCACAGGACGATGAACACTGAAGCTTTCTTT.

The genes are TRBV4-1 and TRBJ2-7; 7 positions agree with TRBD1. V was pared by 2 bases and J by 6 bases, with 1 base of the junction left unmatched. Germline V gene data show CDR1 as MGHRA and CDR2 as YSYEKL. The length of the CDR3 is 12 residues. The CDR3 bases are TGCGCCAGCAGCCAACGACAGGGCGAGCAGTACTTC. It is translated as CASSQRQGEQYF.

The chain links TRBV29-1 to TRBJ2-7; TRBD2 matches 7 bases. This CDR3 comprises 13 residues. Germline CDR1 and CDR2: SQVTM and ANQGSEA. The J segment lost 2 bases and the V segment lost 7 bases, leaving 8 bases of the junction unmatched. CDR3 sequence: CSARGDGTYEQYF. The DNA of the CDR3 is TGCAGCGCCCGGGGGGACGGTACCTACGAGCAGTACTTC.

Here the CDR3 reads CASSGTSGGSTGELFF. DNA for the CDR3: TGCGCCAGCAGCGGAACGAGCGGGGGAAGCACCGGGGAGCTGTTTTTT. The V gene is TRBV5-1, the J gene TRBJ2-2; 8 nucleotides align to TRBD2. The CDR3 is 16 amino acids. Germline V lookup: CDR1 SGHRS, CDR2 YFSETQ. Trimming removed 4 bases from V and 4 bases from J; junction bases left unmatched: 9.

This sequence joins TRBV5-1 and TRBJ1-1; TRBD1 is a possible D gene (5 bases). V was pared by 1 base and J by 1 base, with 14 bases between. The CDR3 is made up of 16 amino acids. Germline values: CDR1 SGHRS, CDR2 YFSETQ. The CDR3 sequence is CASSLTRGTSNTEAFF. CDR3 DNA sequence: TGCGCCAGCAGCTTGACCCGAGGGACTTCGAACACTGAAGCTTTCTTT. The whole variable domain, filled in from reference TRBV5-1 and TRBJ1-1, reads KAGVTQTPRYLIKTRGQQVTLSCSPISGHRSVSWYQQTPGQGLQFLFEYFSETQRNKGNFPGRFSGRQFSNSRSEMNVSTLELGDSALYLCASSLTRGTSNTEAFFGQGTRLTVV.

The chain uses TRBV19 and TRBJ2-5; a possible D gene is TRBD2 (5 bases). The germline V gene encodes CDR1 LNHDA and CDR2 SQIVND (reference sequence). This CDR3 has 14 amino acids. Deletions cut 8 bases from V and 2 bases from J, with 15 bases between. The CDR3 nucleotides read TGTGCCAGTCGAAGCCGGAGGCAACAAGAGACCCAGTACTTC. It yields the protein CASRSRRQQETQYF.

The J gene is TRBJ2-7, the V gene TRBV2; 11 bases line up with TRBD1. This CDR3 has 15 amino acids. Trimming removed 8 bases from V and 5 bases from J; junction bases left unmatched: 11. Germline values: CDR1 SNHLY, CDR2 FYNNEI. CDR3 DNA sequence: TGTGCCAGCTCCCGCAACCCGGGACAGGGGGACGAGCAGTACTTC. This codes for CASSRNPGQGDEQYF. The full variable domain, with the rest looked up from reference TRBV2 and TRBJ2-7, is EPEVTQTPSHQVTQMGQEVILRCVPISNHLYFYWYRQILGQKVEFLVSFYNNEISEKSEIFDDQFSVERPDGSNFTLKIRSTKLEDSAMYFCASSRNPGQGDEQYFGPGTRLTVT.

This clone was seen only a few times. CDR3 loop: CASSLMQGVGETQYF. Here the CDR3 DNA reads TGTGCCAGCAGCTTAATGCAAGGGGTTGGGGAGACCCAGTACTTC. This rearrangement joins TRBV7-3 to TRBJ2-5; D is perhaps TRBD1 (5 bases). CDR1 and CDR2 from the germline V gene are SGHTA and FQGTGA. Trimming removed 1 base from V and 5 bases from J, with 14 bases in between. This CDR3 spans 15 amino acids.

The chain joins TRBV4-1 to TRBJ1-5, with D uncertain. Trimming shortened V by 4 bases and J by 0 bases, and 10 bases separated the two germline ends. Germline lookup yields CDR1 MGHRA and CDR2 YSYEKL. The CDR3 consists of 15 residues. The CDR3 nucleotides are TGCGCCAGCAGCCGTATACCTAATAGCAATCAGCCCCAGCATTTT. Protein product: CASSRIPNSNQPQHF.

This clone was observed a few times. The J gene is TRBJ1-5, the V gene TRBV7-2; weak D call: TRBD1 (6 bases). V was trimmed by 1 base and J by 5 bases, leaving 6 bases between them. Per the germline V gene, CDR1 is SGHTA and CDR2 is FQGNSA. This CDR3 has 13 amino acids. CDR3 in amino acids: CASSLEGDQPQHF. The DNA for the CDR3 is TGTGCCAGCAGCTTAGAGGGGGATCAGCCCCAGCATTTT.

V gene TRBV7-9 combines with J gene TRBJ2-6; D gene ambiguous. This CDR3 is built from 16 residues. Between the trimmed V and J ends, which lost 5 bases and 0 bases, there was a span of 11 bases. From germline, CDR1 is SEHNR and CDR2 FQNEAQ (reference sequence). CDR3 loop: CASSQYLSSGANVLTF. The CDR3 DNA reads as TGTGCCAGCAGCCAATACTTAAGCTCTGGGGCCAACGTCCTGACTTTC.